Listed below are T cell receptor beta chains from one sample, sequenced in a study of cytomegalovirus exposure and HLA in healthy donors. Measured with immunoSEQ multiplex PCR; TCRdb has only the in-frame clones, and not every one. The data hold roughly 130,000 clones, with approximately 82% observed a single time. The sequencing sample was made of PBMCs. Receptors originate from a man aged 50 or older in good health and CMV-seronegative. The CDR3 runs from the conserved cysteine through the conserved F or W. D genes are given only for firm matches. A clone size is listed for some rows: how often the clone was seen (once, few, many), or a class if it is expanded.

V	J	D	size	CDR3	DNA
TRBV18	TRBJ1-2	TRBD1	few	CASSTGTGPMDGYTF	TGTGCCAGCTCAACGGGGACAGGGCCCATGGATGGCTACACCTTC
TRBV7-2	TRBJ1-2	.	.	CASSLVGAGTFGGYTF	TGTGCCAGCAGCTTAGTCGGGGCAGGGACTTTTGGTGGCTACACCTTC
TRBV6-4	TRBJ2-5	TRBD2	.	CASSVKASGGESGETQYF	TGTGCCAGCAGTGTCAAGGCTAGCGGGGGGGAAAGTGGTGAGACCCAGTACTTC
TRBV9	TRBJ2-1	.	.	CASSAEYNEQFF	TGTGCCAGCAGCGCAGAATACAATGAGCAGTTCTTC
TRBV4-1	TRBJ2-7	TRBD2	once	CASSTLGGGYEQYF	TGCGCCAGCAGCACCCTGGGCGGGGGATACGAGCAGTACTTC
TRBV11-2	TRBJ2-5	TRBD2	.	CASSSSPRAGVLTQYF	TGTGCCAGCAGCTCCTCTCCTCGAGCGGGGGTATTAACCCAGTACTTC
TRBV14	TRBJ2-2	TRBD2	once	CASSLALAGVLSGELFF	TGTGCCAGCAGCCTCGCCCTAGCGGGGGTTTTATCCGGGGAGCTGTTTTTT
TRBV7-8	TRBJ2-1	TRBD2	.	CASSPHEVAGEQFF	TGTGCCAGCAGCCCTCATGAGGTAGCGGGGGAGCAGTTCTTC
TRBV30	TRBJ2-7	.	.	CAWSAVAAYEQYF	TGTGCCTGGAGTGCGGTAGCCGCCTACGAGCAGTACTTC
TRBV28	TRBJ1-1	.	.	CASSLSAGAFF	TGTGCCAGCAGTTTATCCGCAGGAGCTTTCTTT
TRBV5-6	TRBJ2-5	.	.	CASSREETQYF	TGTGCCAGCAGCCGAGAAGAGACCCAGTACTTC
TRBV7-8	TRBJ1-5	.	once	CASSSDIYNQPQHF	TGTGCCAGCAGCTCCGATATCTATAATCAGCCCCAGCATTTT
TRBV15	TRBJ1-2	.	.	CATSRDRWGEGYGYTF	TGTGCCACCAGCAGAGATCGCTGGGGGGAGGGCTATGGCTACACCTTC
TRBV9	TRBJ1-3	.	.	CASSVALNRGNTIYF	TGTGCCAGCAGCGTAGCTTTAAACAGAGGAAACACCATATATTTT
TRBV10-2	TRBJ2-7	TRBD1	.	CASGQVPLEQYF	TGCGCCAGCGGACAGGTGCCCCTCGAGCAGTACTTC
TRBV5-6	TRBJ2-7	TRBD2	.	CASSAGLAGVEQYF	TGTGCCAGCAGCGCCGGACTAGCGGGGGTCGAGCAGTACTTC
TRBV2	TRBJ1-6	TRBD1	once	CASHDRGNSPLHF	TGTGCCAGCCACGACAGGGGGAATTCACCCCTCCACTTT
TRBV13	TRBJ2-3	.	.	CASSHTDTQYF	TGTGCCAGCAGCCACACAGATACGCAGTATTTT
TRBV19	TRBJ2-7	.	.	CASSTSAGGHSYEQYF	TGTGCCAGTAGTACGTCTGCTGGGGGCCACTCCTACGAGCAGTACTTC
TRBV4-1	TRBJ2-3	TRBD2	.	CASSPLGTSGGGSTDTQYF	TGCGCCAGCAGCCCTCTCGGGACTAGCGGGGGGGGTAGCACAGATACGCAGTATTTT
TRBV6-1	TRBJ2-4	TRBD2	.	CASSEGLAGGGAIQYF	TGTGCCAGCAGTGAAGGACTAGCGGGCGGAGGTGCCATTCAGTACTTC
TRBV27	TRBJ1-2	TRBD1	.	CASSPHGTGYGYTF	TGTGCCAGCAGTCCCCACGGGACAGGCTATGGCTACACCTTC
TRBV2	TRBJ2-7	TRBD2	.	CASGTIRSYEQYF	TGTGCCAGTGGGACTATCCGCTCCTACGAGCAGTACTTC
TRBV19	TRBJ1-1	.	.	CASSLLGVNTEAFF	TGTGCCAGTAGCCTCCTCGGGGTGAACACTGAAGCTTTCTTT
TRBV5-1	TRBJ2-1	TRBD1	once	CASSFTGGTSYNEQFF	TGCGCCAGCAGCTTTACAGGGGGAACGTCCTACAATGAGCAGTTCTTC
TRBV7-6	TRBJ1-3	.	.	CASSPEPGTGNTIYF	TGTGCCAGCAGCCCAGAACCAGGCACTGGAAACACCATATATTTT
TRBV5-1	TRBJ1-1	TRBD1	.	CASSLYRDSYSF	TGCGCCAGCAGCTTATACCGGGACAGCTATTCCTTT
TRBV30	TRBJ1-6	.	.	CAWSAGEGAPLHF	TGTGCCTGGAGTGCGGGGGAAGGAGCACCCCTCCACTTT
TRBV7-2	TRBJ2-3	TRBD1	.	CASSLRGPTDTQYF	TGTGCCAGCAGCCTAAGGGGGCCCACAGATACGCAGTATTTT
TRBV6-1	TRBJ1-1	.	few	CAISPGWAEAFF	TGTGCCATTTCCCCGGGTTGGGCTGAAGCTTTCTTT
TRBV2	TRBJ1-1	.	.	CASSTKWSEAFF	TGTGCCAGCAGTACAAAGTGGTCTGAAGCTTTCTTT
TRBV5-1	TRBJ2-7	TRBD1	.	CASSFVSGGSYEQYF	TGCGCCAGCAGCTTTGTCTCAGGGGGCTCCTACGAGCAGTACTTC
TRBV18	TRBJ2-7	TRBD2	.	CASSHPAGDGEQYF	TGTGCCAGCAGCCACCCGGCGGGGGATGGCGAGCAGTACTTC
TRBV14	TRBJ1-6	.	.	CASSQDHPGLGSPLHF	TGTGCCAGCAGCCAAGATCATCCGGGGTTGGGTTCACCCCTCCACTTT
TRBV28	TRBJ1-2	TRBD1	.	CASSPGTGRGGYTF	TGTGCCAGCAGCCCCGGGACAGGGAGGGGTGGCTACACCTTC
TRBV28	TRBJ1-2	.	.	CASSFGGADYGYTF	TGTGCCAGCAGTTTTGGGGGGGCGGACTATGGCTACACCTTC
TRBV19	TRBJ1-6	.	.	CASSIDGGRGQSPLHF	TGTGCCAGTAGTATAGACGGAGGCAGGGGTCAATCACCCCTCCACTTT
TRBV4-3	TRBJ1-2	TRBD1	few	CASSQEVGQAKVYGYTF	TGCGCCAGCAGCCAAGAAGTGGGACAGGCCAAAGTCTATGGCTACACCTTC
TRBV7-9	TRBJ1-6	.	.	CASSFTDMGSPLHF	TGTGCCAGCAGCTTTACAGATATGGGTTCACCCCTCCACTTT
TRBV10-2	TRBJ2-1	.	.	CASREANNEQFF	TGCGCCAGCAGGGAGGCGAACAATGAGCAGTTCTTC
TRBV11-2	TRBJ2-3	TRBD2	.	CASSPVGGADTQYF	TGTGCCAGCAGCCCCGTGGGGGGGGCAGATACGCAGTATTTT
TRBV2	TRBJ2-7	.	few	CASRDNNYEQYF	TGTGCCAGCAGGGACAATAACTACGAGCAGTACTTC
TRBV15	TRBJ1-1	TRBD1	.	CATSREPTGVTEAFF	TGTGCCACCAGCAGAGAACCGACAGGGGTCACTGAAGCTTTCTTT
TRBV2	TRBJ1-2	.	.	CASTINYGYTF	TGTGCCAGCACCATTAACTATGGCTACACCTTC
TRBV7-2	TRBJ2-2	TRBD2	.	CASSRGLAGGTGELFF	TGTGCCAGCAGCCGTGGACTAGCGGGGGGAACGGGGGAGCTGTTTTTT
TRBV6-6	TRBJ1-1	.	.	CASSHPPGTEAFF	TGTGCCAGCAGTCATCCTCCCGGGACTGAAGCTTTCTTT
TRBV6-5	TRBJ1-2	.	.	CASSTGLDYGYTF	TGTGCCAGCAGTACGGGACTGGACTATGGCTACACCTTC
TRBV6-1	TRBJ2-5	TRBD2	.	CASILLAGQETQYF	TGTGCCAGCATCCTACTAGCGGGGCAAGAGACCCAGTACTTC
TRBV5-6	TRBJ2-1	TRBD1	.	CASSPRTGAYNEQFF	TGTGCCAGCAGCCCCCGGACAGGGGCCTACAATGAGCAGTTCTTC
TRBV25-1	TRBJ1-2	.	.	CASSEFRGNYGYTF	TGTGCCAGCAGTGAATTTCGGGGAAACTATGGCTACACCTTC
TRBV7-8	TRBJ1-4	.	few	CASSGPNEKLFF	TGTGCCAGCAGCGGCCCTAATGAAAAACTGTTTTTT
TRBV4-3	TRBJ1-2	.	.	CASSQAPRQTYGYTF	TGCGCCAGCAGCCAAGCCCCAAGACAGACCTATGGCTACACCTTC
TRBV5-1	TRBJ1-4	.	once	CASSLGSRALDEKLFF	TGCGCCAGCAGCTTGGGGTCGAGGGCGTTGGATGAAAAACTGTTTTTT
TRBV27	TRBJ2-4	TRBD1	.	CASKNGTVVNIQYF	TGTGCCAGCAAAAACGGGACAGTGGTAAACATTCAGTACTTC